Below are 22 T cell receptor beta chains sequenced from a single sample in a study of cytomegalovirus exposure and HLA in healthy donors. The PCR ran on 60 Vbeta and 13 Jbeta primers. Only in-frame clones appear in the TCRdb table, and some are missing; sequencing was by immunoSEQ multiplex PCR. The table records over 80,000 clones, approximately 73% of them present only once. Sequencing was done on a sample of PBMCs. These receptors originate from a man between 40 and 49 years old in good health and CMV-seronegative.

The chain joins TRBV2 to TRBJ1-1, with TRBD1 as a possible D gene (5 bases). Germline CDR1 SNHLY, CDR2 FYNNEI. V lost 4 bases, J lost 1 base, and 13 bases lay in between. The CDR3 runs 15 residues. CDR3 sequence (DNA): TGTGCCAGCAGTGTATATGGGGCGTCGAACACTGAAGCTTTCTTT. Translation gives CASSVYGASNTEAFF.

This chain uses TRBV7-9 with TRBJ1-3, with D unclear. V shed 5 bases and J shed 1 base, with 12 bases lying between them. This CDR3 region has 15 residues. CDR1 and CDR2 from the germline V gene are SEHNR and FQNEAQ (reference sequence). CDR3 in amino acids: CASSRFQDSGNTIYF. The CDR3 bases are TGTGCCAGCAGCCGCTTTCAGGATTCTGGAAACACCATATATTTT.

The chain links TRBV5-1 to TRBJ1-1; 12 bases match TRBD1. V gave up 4 bases and J gave up 5 bases; unmatched junction bases: 3. The germline gives CDR1 SGHRS, CDR2 YFSETQ. CDR3 length: 14 residues. The CDR3 coding sequence is TGCGCCAGCAGCGGGGGACAGGGGGCTACTGAAGCTTTCTTT. Amino acids: CASSGGQGATEAFF.

In its sample, this clone was seen once. This chain links TRBV11-3 with TRBJ2-1; TRBD1 matches 12 bases. The CDR3 totals 15 residues. V lost 5 bases and J lost 5; bases outside the gene matches: 4. Germline V gene lookup returns CDR1 SGHNT and CDR2 YENEEA. CDR3 sequence: CASSRDRGPHNEQFF. The CDR3 bases are TGTGCCAGCAGCAGGGACAGGGGGCCGCACAATGAGCAGTTCTTC.

The genes are TRBV25-1 and TRBJ2-1, with 11 bases aligning to TRBD2. Germline trimming cut 4 bases from V and 6 bases from J; bases unmatched to any gene: 5. CDR3 length equals 15 residues. The V gene's germline CDR1 is MGHDK and CDR2 SYGVNS. The CDR3 sequence is CASSALAGGPNEQFF. The CDR3 nucleotides read TGTGCCAGCAGTGCGCTAGCGGGGGGCCCCAATGAGCAGTTCTTC.

This clone was recorded once. The chain couples TRBV27 to TRBJ2-6; 7 bases map to TRBD1. Germline values: CDR1 MNHEY, CDR2 SMNVEV (reference sequence). CDR3 length: 15 residues. Trimming at V came to 4 bases and at J to 4 bases, leaving 4 bases not matched to a gene. CDR3 sequence: CASSYRGRGANVLTF. CDR3 DNA: TGTGCCAGCAGTTACAGGGGTAGGGGGGCCAACGTCCTGACTTTC.

CDR3 region: CASSEPGGEKLFF. CDR3 coding DNA: TGTGCCAGCAGTGAGCCTGGGGGCGAAAAACTGTTTTTT. The rearrangement joins TRBV25-1 to TRBJ1-4; TRBD1 is a possible D gene (6 bases). The germline gives CDR1 MGHDK, CDR2 SYGVNS. Trimming left V 3 bases short and J 8 bases short, with 10 bases between. CDR3 length: 13 amino acids.

This chain links TRBV7-2 with TRBJ1-4, with 10 bases identical to TRBD1. V dropped 6 bases and J dropped 6; count of bases not matched to a gene: 7. The CDR3 length is 15 residues. Looked up from germline, CDR1 is SGHTA and CDR2 is FQGNSA. CDR3 sequence reads: CASRPRQGAHEKLFF. In DNA form, the CDR3 reads TGTGCCAGCAGGCCCCGACAGGGGGCGCATGAAAAACTGTTTTTT.

This clone has only a few counts. The rearrangement joins TRBV7-9 to TRBJ1-1, with 7 bases that match TRBD1. The ends lost 4 bases at V and 4 bases at J; junction bases unmatched: 3. Germline V gene lookup returns CDR1 SEHNR and CDR2 FQNEAQ (reference sequence). This CDR3 has 13 residues. CDR3 in amino acids: CASSSQGGTEAFF. The CDR3 coding sequence is TGTGCCAGCAGCTCGCAGGGGGGCACTGAAGCTTTCTTT. The variable domain in full, completed from reference TRBV7-9 and TRBJ1-1, reads DTGVSQNPRHKITKRGQNVTFRCDPISEHNRLYWYRQTLGQGPEFLTYFQNEAQLEKSRLLSDRFSAERPKGSFSTLEIQRTEQGDSAMYLCASSSQGGTEAFFGQGTRLTVV.

This clone showed up just once. This chain joins TRBV5-4 and TRBJ2-5; weak D call: TRBD1 (6 bases). The germline V gene encodes CDR1 SGHNT and CDR2 YYREEE (reference sequence). V was cut by 0 bases and J by 2 bases, with 8 bases left in between. CDR3 length: 14 amino acids. CDR3 amino acids: CASSLGTVQETQYF. The CDR3 DNA is TGTGCCAGCAGCTTGGGGACAGTACAAGAGACCCAGTACTTC.

V and J are TRBV4-3 and TRBJ2-7; possible D gene TRBD1, 6 bases. The CDR3 is 16 amino acids. V was cut by 3 bases and J by 2 bases, with 17 bases left in between. Germline CDR1 LGHNA, CDR2 YSLEER. CDR3 in DNA: TGCGCCAGCAGCCAGGACTTCAGGGGAAGGACCTACGAGCAGTACTTC. Residues: CASSQDFRGRTYEQYF.

The chain links TRBV9 to TRBJ1-1; D gene unclear. The length of the CDR3 is 12 residues. The germline V gene has CDR1 SGDLS and CDR2 YYNGEE. Trimming shortened V by 4 bases and J by 5 bases, and 9 bases separated the two germline ends. Here the CDR3 DNA reads TGTGCCAGCAGCCGCGGATGGACTGAAGCTTTCTTT. Its translation: CASSRGWTEAFF.

In DNA, the CDR3 is TGTGCCAGCAGCACGGGACAGGCGGACACTGAAGCTTTCTTT. Protein: CASSTGQADTEAFF. This chain links TRBV9 with TRBJ1-1; 8 bases map to TRBD1. Germline CDR1 SGDLS, CDR2 YYNGEE. This CDR3 contains 14 residues. V lost 4 bases and J lost 3; bases outside the gene matches: 5.

Only a few counts were recorded for this clone. This sequence joins TRBV28 and TRBJ2-3, with 7 bases identical to TRBD2. The CDR3 contains 15 residues. CDR1 MDHEN and CDR2 SYDVKM come from the germline V gene. The V gene end was trimmed by 6 bases and the J gene end by 5 bases; junction bases not matched to a gene: 11. CDR3 bases: TGTGCCAGCAGCGGGCCGATAGGCGGGGGAGATACGCAGTATTTT. Its translation is CASSGPIGGGDTQYF.

V usage is TRBV7-2 and J usage is TRBJ2-1; the D gene is possibly TRBD2 (6 bases). Germline lookup yields CDR1 SGHTA and CDR2 FQGNSA. This CDR3 is 14 amino acids long. Deletions cut 5 bases from V and 9 bases from J, with 17 bases between. The CDR3 nucleotides are TGTGCCAGCAGCGGAGGGATTAAATGGGGTGAGCAGTTCTTC. Its translation: CASSGGIKWGEQFF.

CDR3 DNA sequence: TGTGCCATCAGTGAGAGGACAGGGCTTATGAACACTGAAGCTTTCTTT. Its translation is CAISERTGLMNTEAFF. The chain carries TRBV10-3 and TRBJ1-1; 8 bases line up with TRBD1. CDR3 length equals 16 residues. The J segment lost 0 bases and the V segment lost 2 bases, leaving 5 bases of the junction unmatched. Germline-derived CDR1 and CDR2 are ENHRY and SYGVKD.

The genes are TRBV5-1 and TRBJ2-2; D gene ambiguous. From germline, CDR1 is SGHRS and CDR2 YFSETQ. The CDR3 has 13 amino acids. V was clipped by 2 bases and J by 4 bases, with 6 bases between them. CDR3 sequence reads: CASSFRSTGELFF. The CDR3 DNA is TGCGCCAGCAGCTTTCGGAGCACCGGGGAGCTGTTTTTT.

V usage is TRBV5-1 and J usage is TRBJ1-4; D unclear. Germline V CDR1 and CDR2: SGHRS, YFSETQ. There are 14 residues in the CDR3. The V end was cut by 4 bases, the J end by 8 bases, with 15 bases between. The CDR3 here is CASSTSGFGEKLFF. DNA for the CDR3: TGCGCCAGCAGCACTTCGGGGTTCGGGGAAAAACTGTTTTTT.

The chain recombines TRBV7-6 with TRBJ2-5, with D perhaps matching TRBD1 (6 bases). The J call may not be correct, given that the DNA end is closer to TRBJ2-7. This CDR3 contains 15 residues. Germline CDR1 is SGHVS and CDR2 is FNYEAQ. CDR3 sequence (DNA): TGTGCCAGCAGCCCAGGGACCGGACAGTCTCTCGAGCAGTACTTC. Encoded protein: CASSPGTGQSLEQYF.

This rearrangement joins TRBV7-8 to TRBJ2-3, with 11 bases matching TRBD2. Looked up from germline, CDR1 is SGHVS and CDR2 is FQNEAQ. Losses at the gene ends were 7 bases for V and 3 bases for J; bases not matched to a gene: 6. The CDR3 is 15 residues long. This chain's CDR3 is CASNIAGGPTDTQYF. CDR3 coding DNA: TGTGCCAGCAACATAGCGGGGGGGCCAACAGATACGCAGTATTTT.

This clone showed up just a few times. The V call is TRBV25-1, the J call TRBJ2-7; TRBD1 is a possible D gene (6 bases). The V end was cut by 10 bases, the J end by 9 bases, with 16 bases between. Germline CDR1 reads MGHDK; CDR2 reads SYGVNS. The CDR3 contains 11 residues. The CDR3 DNA is TGTGCCACCCGCTCAGGGGCCCGGCAGTACTTC. Protein: CATRSGARQYF.

V usage is TRBV7-9 and J usage is TRBJ2-5; no definite D call. The CDR3 is 13 amino acids. V lost 4 bases to trimming and J lost 3 bases, with 9 bases between them. Germline V lookup: CDR1 SEHNR, CDR2 FQNEAQ (reference sequence). CDR3 residues: CASSSPIEETQYF. The CDR3 region has the DNA TGTGCCAGCAGCTCGCCTATAGAAGAGACCCAGTACTTC.